Below, one TCR beta chain is given with its context. Antigen unknown. The data originate from a study of regulatory and conventional T cells in RAG deficiency. Overall study results and limits: In Omenn syndrome, sorted "Tregs" may be peripherally activated cells. Omenn patients showed >90% Treg-Tconv overlap and shorter CDR3 lengths. Control T-cell subsets had markedly higher Shannon entropy and lower Simpson indices than RAG-deficient patients. Omenn syndrome and CID/AS patients had around 100-fold fewer unique Treg TCR beta sequences, versus approximately 9.6-fold elsewhere.

The sorted conventional CD4+ T cells were CD25-low and CD127-high, with genomic DNA sequenced. The protocol was immunoSEQ multiplex PCR, while the TCRdb copy is restricted to in-frame clones and leaves out a portion. The sample contains 21,000 or so clones, 93% of which appear only once. These sequences were also reported in another study, on regulatory T cells. That investigation notes: Amplification used 52 TRBV primers and 13 TRBJ primers.

The clonotype comes from a human donor in good health. Sequences were obtained from CD4+ T cells sorted from blood.

In DNA form, the CDR3 reads TGTGCCAGCACTAGGGGGGGTGGTAATGAAAAACTGTTTTTT. This codes for CASTRGGGNEKLFF. This chain joins TRBV2 and TRBJ1-4, with a tentative D call TRBD1 (6 bases). V lost 7 bases, J lost 4 bases, and 13 bases lay in between. The CDR3 consists of 14 residues. The germline V gene has CDR1 SNHLY and CDR2 FYNNEI.